The following is a T cell receptor beta chain sequence with its context. This receptor's antigen is unknown. Nothing much larger sits one base from this clone, and base qualities are not available. This specimen belongs to a study of OX40 agonist ivuxolimab in advanced cancers. Some background on the complete study: The costimulatory receptor OX40 (CD134) was targeted by ivuxolimab, a fully human IgG2 agonistic monoclonal antibody. Of the roughly 50 dose-escalation patients, hepatocellular carcinoma was present in around 19, melanoma in approximately 15, renal cell carcinoma in 9 and head and neck cancer in 9. Intravenous ivuxolimab was administered to patients every 2 weeks at six dose levels: 0.01, 0.1, 0.3, 1.5, 3 and 10 mg/kg. Patients were allowed to have had prior anti-PD-1, anti-PD-L1 or anti-CTLA-4 therapy, and 40% of the dose-escalation patients had been treated with checkpoint inhibitors. The monotherapy dose-escalation portion (N ≈ 50 patients) of the phase I ivuxolimab trial is reported in the paper. The dose-escalation cohort was 80% to 90% male with a mean age of about 65 years, ranging from 23 to 79. Partial responses were achieved by three dose-escalation patients, of whom one had hepatocellular carcinoma and two had cutaneous melanoma. The purpose of peripheral TCRbeta sequencing was to test whether ivuxolimab changed TCR sequence diversity and led to clonal T-cell expansion.

The CDR3 starts with the cysteine, ends with the phenylalanine, and has 16 residues. Only the CDR3 part of the read is kept: 48 bases, read in frame from the first base. V is reduced by 5 bases and J by 6 bases, leaving a spacing of 19 bases between them. The germline V gene specifies SGHVS as CDR1 and FQNEAQ as CDR2. Genomic DNA was isolated from the sorted cells so that the TCRbeta CDR3 region could be sequenced. The immunoSEQ Assay was used for sequencing of TCRbeta CDR3 regions. TCRdb carries this immuneACCESS record with in-frame sequences only. Its versions omit some clonotypes, under half of them owing to an unresolved V gene in the studies checked, with the rest unexplained. The sample table contains around 67,000 clones; only one count was recorded for around 82% of them. The ten largest clones represent roughly 7.9% of the sample. What the study reported, not specific to this receptor: In the 0.1-3.0 mg/kg groups, partial responders had among the lowest normalized peripheral clonal expansion, particularly in CD8+ T cells. The antigen specificity of the clonally expanded peripheral T cells was not determined. At doses of 0.1 to 3.0 mg/kg, clonal expansion of both CD4+ and CD8+ T cells in blood was seen between baseline and week 6. After ivuxolimab, more expanded clones were found on average in CD8+ T cells than in CD4+ T cells. Low levels of normalized T-cell clonal expansion were also seen in some patients who did not respond.

Patients with a history of autoimmune disease or receiving systemic immunosuppression were excluded from the trial. Peripheral blood for TCR sequencing was drawn from every dose cohort at baseline, at cycle 4 day 1 and at cycle 7 day 1. The samples were taken from a phase I, first-in-human, multicenter, open-label dose-escalation trial of ivuxolimab. Adults with locally advanced or metastatic melanoma, renal cell, hepatocellular, or head and neck squamous cell carcinoma were enrolled in the trial. Before TCR sequencing, CD4+ T cells and CD8+ T cells from peripheral blood were sorted into separate populations.

The receptor was derived from an adult with an advanced solid tumor such as melanoma, head and neck, liver or kidney cancer. The sample here was CD4+ or CD8+ T cells sorted from blood, taken in a trial of the OX40 agonist ivuxolimab. Recombination connected TRBV7-8 to TRBJ2-2, and the D gene may be TRBD1, 6 bases matching. The encoded CDR3 is CASSPYRVGSPGELFF. The bases are TGTGCCAGCAGCCCCTACAGGGTCGGAAGTCCCGGGGAGCTGTTTTTT.